The table lists the clone carrying this T cell receptor (beta chain) with many counts. Its specificity is unknown. The CDR3 loop spans 11 amino acids. Between the trimmed V and J ends, which lost 4 bases and 9 bases, there was a span of 8 bases. CDR1 is MDHEN, CDR2 SYDVKM, per germline. The sample comes from a study of T cells in Graves' hyperthyroidism and ophthalmopathy. If no ophthalmopathy progression occurred within 18 months, Graves' hyperthyroidism was stable. The study, taken as a whole, reports: Stable hyperthyroidism was told apart from ophthalmopathy by a model built on 13 V-J features.

Template material for amplifying TCR beta CDR3 regions consisted of RNA transcripts. The HTBI primer set served for first-round RT-PCR of the TCR CDR3. TCRdb re-called the multiplex PCR reads with MiXCR, one entry per CDR3 protein. The sample lists 400,000 to 500,000 distinct CDR3 sequences, about an eighth seen once, with 5% to 6% in the top ten. This clonotype was sampled from a young woman with Graves' hyperthyroidism. The chain joins TRBV28 to TRBJ2-3, with a tentative D call TRBD2 (5 bases). The sample comprised blood. CDR3 sequence reads: CASSSGGTQYF. CDR3 DNA sequence: TGTGCCAGCAGTTCCGGAGGCACGCAGTATTTT.